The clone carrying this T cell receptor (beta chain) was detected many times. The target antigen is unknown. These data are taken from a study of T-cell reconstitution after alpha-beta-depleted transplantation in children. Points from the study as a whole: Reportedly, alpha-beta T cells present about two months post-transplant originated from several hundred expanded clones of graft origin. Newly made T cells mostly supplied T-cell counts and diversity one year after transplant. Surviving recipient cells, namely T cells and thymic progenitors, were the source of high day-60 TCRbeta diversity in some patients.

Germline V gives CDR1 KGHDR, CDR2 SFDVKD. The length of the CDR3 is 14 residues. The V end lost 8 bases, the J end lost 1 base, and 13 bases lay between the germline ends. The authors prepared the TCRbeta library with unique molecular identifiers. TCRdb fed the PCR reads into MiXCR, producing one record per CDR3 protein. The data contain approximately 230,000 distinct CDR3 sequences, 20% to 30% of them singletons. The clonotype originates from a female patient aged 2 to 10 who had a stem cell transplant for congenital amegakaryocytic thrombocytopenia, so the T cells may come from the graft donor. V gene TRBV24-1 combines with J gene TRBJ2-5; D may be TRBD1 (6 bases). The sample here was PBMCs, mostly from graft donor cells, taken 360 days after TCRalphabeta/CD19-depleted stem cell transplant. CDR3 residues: CATNGQTSQETQYF. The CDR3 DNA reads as TGTGCCACCAATGGACAGACATCCCAAGAGACCCAGTACTTC.